The 7 T cell receptor beta chains in this list originate from one sample, sequenced in a study of blood T cell repertoires in COVID-19. The data were produced by immunoSEQ multiplex PCR, yet TCRdb's version contains in-frame clones alone and is incomplete. The table includes under 200,000 clones, around four fifths detected once. Sequenced material: peripheral blood. These receptors originate from a woman aged 60-75 years with acute or convalescent COVID-19.

This rearrangement joins TRBV19 to TRBJ1-2; D uncertain. This CDR3 comprises 13 residues. Germline V gene data show CDR1 as LNHDA and CDR2 as SQIVND (reference sequence). V lost 8 bases, J lost 4 bases, and 14 bases lay in between. The CDR3 nucleotides are TGTGCCAGTCTAAGGGAGCGGAGCTATGGCTACACCTTC. It codes for CASLRERSYGYTF.

The rearrangement joins TRBV10-3 to TRBJ2-3; 9 bases match TRBD1. Germline V gene data show CDR1 as ENHRY and CDR2 as SYGVKD. The V gene end was trimmed by 3 bases and the J gene end by 3 bases; junction bases not matched to a gene: 4. This CDR3 has 15 residues. The CDR3 is CAISDGQGRTDTQYF. DNA of the CDR3: TGTGCCATCAGTGACGGACAGGGGAGGACAGATACGCAGTATTTT.

This rearrangement joins TRBV10-3 to TRBJ2-5, with 8 bases fitting TRBD2. J lost 0 bases, V lost 9 bases, and 12 bases had no gene match. Germline V gives CDR1 ENHRY, CDR2 SYGVKD. CDR3 length: 16 amino acids. The DNA for the CDR3 is TGTGCCATTGGAAGCTTGGCGGGGGGTAACCAAGAGACCCAGTACTTC. This sequence encodes CAIGSLAGGNQETQYF.

The rearrangement uses TRBV4-1 and TRBJ1-1; D is perhaps TRBD1 (5 bases). Trimming cost V 0 bases and J 3 bases, with 23 bases left between them. Germline V CDR1 and CDR2: MGHRA, YSYEKL. The CDR3 sequence is 19 residues long. The CDR3 bases are TGCGCCAGCAGCCAAGATTTAGGAGTTCGGACCAGGGACTACACTGAAGCTTTCTTT. This gives the protein CASSQDLGVRTRDYTEAFF.

This chain joins TRBV7-2 and TRBJ1-2; TRBD1 might be the D (6 bases). The CDR3 loop spans 14 amino acids. Germline lookup yields CDR1 SGHTA and CDR2 FQGNSA. Trimming left V 5 bases short and J 3 bases short, with 13 bases between. The CDR3 nucleotides read TGTGCCAGCAGCCCGGACAGCCTAGACTATGGCTACACCTTC. Translated: CASSPDSLDYGYTF.

The rearrangement uses TRBV7-2 and TRBJ2-5, with D hard to call. Germline CDR1 reads SGHTA; CDR2 reads FQGNSA. This CDR3 is built from 16 residues. V lost 5 bases, J lost 2 bases, and 18 bases lay in between. This CDR3 reads CASSPYIFGGQETQYF. The CDR3 nucleotides are TGTGCCAGCAGCCCATATATTTTTGGCGGACAAGAGACCCAGTACTTC.

The rearrangement joins TRBV27 to TRBJ1-5; 7 nucleotides align to TRBD1. V lost 2 bases, J lost 5 bases, and 6 bases stayed unmatched. Per germline, CDR1 MNHEY and CDR2 SMNVEV (reference sequence). The CDR3 covers 15 residues. The CDR3 reads CASSLRSRGDQPQHF. The CDR3 coding sequence is TGTGCCAGCAGTTTACGGTCCAGGGGGGATCAGCCCCAGCATTTT.